This T cell receptor (beta chain) is drawn from a study of blood T cell repertoires in COVID-19. Study information: Researchers got acute and convalescent COVID-19 samples from the United States, Italy and Spain.

V was clipped by 1 base and J by 5 bases, with 12 bases between them. The CDR3 runs 15 residues. Germline V gene sequence: CDR1 KGHSH, CDR2 LQKENI. Assay: immunoSEQ multiplex PCR; the TCRdb copy retains only in-frame clones and omits some. The sample contains roughly 330,000 clones, about 82% of which appear only once. The clonotype comes from a woman aged 50 to 65 with acute or convalescent COVID-19. The chain is built from TRBV18 and TRBJ2-1, with D possibly TRBD2 on 5 matching bases. Source material: peripheral blood. The CDR3 region has the DNA TGTGCCAGCTCACCACTGGGAGACCCAGACAATGAGCAGTTCTTC. Amino acid sequence: CASSPLGDPDNEQFF. The whole variable domain, filled in from reference TRBV18 and TRBJ2-1, reads NAGVMQNPRHLVRRRGQEARLRCSPMKGHSHVYWYRQLPEEGLKFMVYLQKENIIDESGMPKERFSAEFPKEGPSILRIQQVVRGDSAAYFCASSPLGDPDNEQFFGPGTRLTVL.